Listed here is a single T cell receptor (beta chain). Germline and junction disagree at one end, which may indicate a read error. A v3.0 immunoSEQ assay was performed at survey level. Sequencing efforts were directed toward roughly 40,000-55,000 T-cell genomes per sample. TCRdb's copy holds only in-frame clones and misses some; the assay was immunoSEQ multiplex PCR. The sample lists roughly 30,000 clones, 90% to 95% occurring once. This sample was included in a study of long-term antiretroviral therapy in people with HIV. There were no participants with HIV treated outside the United States. The CDR3 contains 12 residues. Germline-derived CDR1 and CDR2 are SGDLS and YYNGEE.

This material consisted of unsorted PBMCs, taken roughly 6 years after starting antiretroviral therapy. The chain couples TRBV9 to TRBJ1-2, with D perhaps matching TRBD1 (6 bases). The receptor was derived from a man aged 25-45 years with HIV. DNA of the CDR3: TGTGCCAGCAGCGTTCCTGAGGGGGGAGCGGCCTTC. Its protein product is CASSVPEGGAAF.